The TCR beta chain described here comes from a study of blood T cell repertoires in COVID-19. For the study at large: Samples came from the United States, Italy and Spain, spanning acute and convalescent COVID-19. Sources were T cells, B-cell-depleted T cells, or PBMCs; the material itself was cDNA or gDNA.

Authors' methods: Researchers report that nucleated cell counts were estimated from reference gene primer amplification. Sequencing used immunoSEQ multiplex PCR; TCRdb keeps in-frame clones, though not all of them. D and trimming come from the DNA, and the V and J calls and clone size come from that table. The table records approximately 170,000 clones, 65% to 80% of them present only once. V dropped 3 bases and J dropped 2 bases, with 11 bases sitting between them. CDR3 size: 15 residues. Germline V gene data show CDR1 as ENHRY and CDR2 as SYGVKD. This clone was seen a few times. The clonotype originates from a woman in her 50s with acute or convalescent COVID-19. The sample consisted of peripheral blood. V is TRBV10-3 and J is TRBJ2-4; D may be TRBD1 (6 bases). CDR3 nucleotides: TGTGCCATCAGTGATCAAGGGGGAACCAAAAACATTCAGTACTTC. Residues: CAISDQGGTKNIQYF.